This TCR beta chain was identified in a study of T cells in Graves' hyperthyroidism and ophthalmopathy. Whole-study results and caveats: A median about 6 months before onset, the model predicted ophthalmopathy.

This clonotype was detected many times. Its antigen is unknown. Subjects aged 18 to 65 presented with newly diagnosed hyperthyroidism of less than 2 months' duration. Fresh peripheral blood, around 10 ml of it, supplied the PBMCs. CDR1 KGHDR and CDR2 SFDVKD come from the germline V gene. CDR3 length: 16 amino acids. The ends lost 3 bases at V and 1 base at J; junction bases unmatched: 5. Using RNA transcripts as the source, TCR beta CDR3 regions were amplified. In the first-round RT-PCR of the TCR CDR3, the HTBI primer set was used. TCRdb ran MiXCR on the multiplex PCR reads and lists one entry per CDR3 protein. Among roughly 380,000 distinct CDR3 sequences listed, approximately 13% were seen once.

Material for sequencing was blood. The clonotype was recovered from a woman in her sixties or seventies with Graves' hyperthyroidism. The chain links TRBV24-1 to TRBJ2-1, with 7 bases fitting TRBD2. The CDR3 sequence is CATSDLPGGSYNEQFF. Here the CDR3 DNA reads TGTGCCACCAGTGATCTCCCGGGGGGATCCTACAATGAGCAGTTCTTC.